The 26 T cell receptor beta chains reported below all come from one sample, sequenced in a study of cytotoxic CD8 clonotypes in ibrutinib-treated CLL (dated by TCRdb to the early 2020s). Libraries came from the immunoSEQ multiplex PCR assay. TCRdb re-hosts the immuneACCESS table, in-frame sequences only. Its copies lack some clones; in the studies checked, an unresolved V gene accounts for under half of them, and the cause for the rest is not known. Here the sample has around 160,000 clones; about 88% occur a single time. Of the sample, around 2.7% falls within the top ten clones. The time point label for this specimen denotes: progressive disease on ibrutinib. The sample in question was PBMCs, obtained at disease progression, from a patient treated with ibrutinib. The receptor source for this set is a human donor with chronic lymphocytic leukemia.

This chain uses TRBV28 with TRBJ1-5; D is unresolved. Germline CDR1 MDHEN, CDR2 SYDVKM. Trimming left V 3 bases short and J 7 bases short, with 13 bases between. This CDR3 comprises 14 residues. This chain's CDR3 is CASSLHQARQPQHF. The CDR3 DNA follows: TGTGCCAGCAGTTTGCATCAGGCGAGGCAGCCCCAGCATTTT. Filled out from reference TRBV28 and TRBJ1-5, the complete variable domain reads DVKVTQSSRYLVKRTGEKVFLECVQDMDHENMFWYRQDPGLGLRLIYFSYDVKMKEKGDIPEGYSVSREKKERFSLILESASTNQTSMYLCASSLHQARQPQHFGDGTRLSIL.

J is TRBJ1-5 and V is TRBV10-3, with TRBD1 identical over 9 bases. CDR1 and CDR2 from the germline V gene are ENHRY and SYGVKD. Unmatched junction bases numbered 6, after V lost 2 bases and J lost 1 base. The CDR3 totals 17 residues. The CDR3: CAISEGTGFLSNQPQHF. The CDR3 DNA sequence: TGTGCCATCAGTGAGGGGACAGGGTTTTTGAGCAATCAGCCCCAGCATTTT.

The rearrangement links TRBV7-6 to TRBJ1-1; D call uncertain. The germline CDR1 and CDR2 sequences are SGHVS and FNYEAQ. Between the trimmed V and J ends, which lost 3 bases and 3 bases, there was a span of 5 bases. The CDR3 covers 12 residues. CDR3: CASSLLDTEAFF. The DNA of the CDR3 is TGTGCCAGCAGCTTGTTAGACACTGAAGCTTTCTTT.

The chain combines TRBV6-5 with TRBJ1-2; 7 nucleotides line up with TRBD1. Trimming at V came to 0 bases and at J to 5 bases, leaving 6 bases not matched to a gene. Per the germline V gene, CDR1 is MNHEY and CDR2 is SVGAGI. This CDR3 comprises 15 residues. The CDR3 bases are TGTGCCAGCAGTTACTCGCGACAGGGCGCTTATGGCTACACCTTC. It yields the protein CASSYSRQGAYGYTF.

The chain carries TRBV15 and TRBJ1-1; maybe TRBD1 (5 bases). CDR1 and CDR2 from the germline V gene are LNHNV and YYDKDF (reference sequence). This CDR3 has 14 residues. Trimming removed 2 bases from V and 6 bases from J, with 13 bases in between. The CDR3 reads CATSRSGGYPEAFF. CDR3 nucleotides: TGTGCCACCAGCAGATCGGGGGGGTACCCTGAAGCTTTCTTT.

V usage is TRBV5-1 and J usage is TRBJ2-2; 8 bases agree with TRBD2. The CDR3 consists of 15 residues. The junction had 4 bases not matched to a gene; V was cut back by 1 base and J by 5 bases. Germline-derived CDR1 and CDR2 are SGHRS and YFSETQ. CDR3 amino acids: CASSLTGGETGELFF. The CDR3 bases are TGCGCCAGCAGCTTGACGGGAGGGGAGACCGGGGAGCTGTTTTTT.

The V gene is TRBV4-3, the J gene TRBJ2-3; either TRBD1 or TRBD2 may fit D (7 bases each). The length of the CDR3 is 17 residues. Trimming removed 1 base at V and 2 bases at J, with 16 bases between. CDR1 LGHNA and CDR2 YSLEER come from the germline V gene. The CDR3 region has the DNA TGCGCCAGCAGCCAAGGACTCAGGGGGGGGTTCACAGATACGCAGTATTTT. Protein: CASSQGLRGGFTDTQYF.

The chain joins TRBV7-2 to TRBJ2-1, with 8 bases lining up with TRBD2. V shed 5 bases, J shed 6 bases, and the junction held 12 bases outside the gene matches. Germline lookup yields CDR1 SGHTA and CDR2 FQGNSA. The CDR3 runs to 16 residues. As DNA, the CDR3 is TGTGCCAGCAGCCAACCGCCCGGGGGGGGGTTCAATGAGCAGTTCTTC. It specifies CASSQPPGGGFNEQFF.

The rearrangement uses TRBV11-2 and TRBJ1-2; no reliable D call. Germline lookup yields CDR1 SGHAT and CDR2 FQNNGV. V gave up 0 bases and J gave up 9 bases, with 17 bases separating them. The CDR3 contains 15 residues. DNA for the CDR3: TGTGCCAGCAGCTTAGAGATCAGAACTCGATCGAGCTACACCTTC. It encodes CASSLEIRTRSSYTF.

The genes are TRBV5-4 and TRBJ2-7, with D perhaps matching TRBD1 (5 bases). Trimming removed 4 bases at V and 7 bases at J, with 18 bases between. The CDR3 runs to 14 residues. Per the germline V gene, CDR1 is SGHNT and CDR2 is YYREEE (reference sequence). For the CDR3, the DNA is TGTGCCAGCAGCACAGGACACGGTCTTGGGGAGCAGTACTTC. The encoded protein is CASSTGHGLGEQYF.

This chain connects TRBV28 to TRBJ2-3, with D perhaps matching TRBD2 (6 bases). Germline V CDR1 and CDR2: MDHEN, SYDVKM. Trimming left V 0 bases short and J 5 bases short, with 18 bases between. This CDR3 has 17 residues. CDR3 residues: CASSLWMRDPSGDTQYF. The DNA for the CDR3 is TGTGCCAGCAGTTTATGGATGCGGGACCCTTCAGGAGATACGCAGTATTTT.

The J gene is TRBJ1-5, the V gene TRBV18, with a tentative D call TRBD1 (5 bases). Germline CDR1 reads KGHSH; CDR2 reads LQKENI. Trimming stripped 4 bases from V and 0 bases from J, with 19 bases between. The CDR3 runs 18 residues. The CDR3 nucleotides read TGTGCCAGCTCACTACAAAGGACAACGACCTCTAGCAATCAGCCCCAGCATTTT. This sequence encodes CASSLQRTTTSSNQPQHF.

The chain combines TRBV19 with TRBJ2-1; 15 bases map to TRBD2. The V and J ends lost 3 bases and 4 bases, in that order; junction bases with no gene match: 13. The CDR3 has 20 amino acids. CDR1 and CDR2 (germline): LNHDA, SQIVND (reference sequence). CDR3 loop: CASSMTGTSGRSPLYNEQFF. CDR3 bases: TGTGCCAGTAGTATGACGGGGACTAGCGGGAGGTCCCCGCTTTACAATGAGCAGTTCTTC. Full variable domain (rest looked up from reference TRBV19 and TRBJ2-1): DGGITQSPKYLFRKEGQNVTLSCEQNLNHDAMYWYRQDPGQGLRLIYYSQIVNDFQKGDIAEGYSVSREKKESFPLTVTSAQKNPTAFYLCASSMTGTSGRSPLYNEQFFGPGTRLTVL.

The chain couples TRBV4-3 to TRBJ2-3, with TRBD2 matching over 11 bases. The CDR3 sequence is 16 residues long. V was clipped by 4 bases and J by 1 base; unmatched bases: 4. The germline V gene has CDR1 LGHNA and CDR2 YSLEER. The CDR3 loop reads CASSRGGLAGTDTQYF. CDR3 nucleotides: TGCGCCAGCAGCCGGGGGGGACTAGCGGGCACAGATACGCAGTATTTT.

The rearrangement uses TRBV5-1 and TRBJ2-3; D gene unclear. V lost 0 bases and J 2 bases, leaving 7 bases between the germline ends. The CDR3 is 14 residues long. Germline CDR1 reads SGHRS; CDR2 reads YFSETQ. CDR3 protein: CASSLAPPTDTQYF. The CDR3 DNA reads TGCGCCAGCAGCTTGGCCCCCCCCACAGATACGCAGTATTTT.

This CDR3 reads CSVVGGRVIGELFF. CDR3 coding DNA: TGCAGCGTTGTGGGCGGGAGGGTTATCGGGGAGCTGTTTTTT. This rearrangement joins TRBV29-1 to TRBJ2-2; 9 bases are a match to TRBD2. The germline V gene encodes CDR1 SQVTM and CDR2 ANQGSEA. The trim removed 4 bases at V and 7 bases at J, leaving 7 bases unmatched. The CDR3 is made up of 14 amino acids.

This sequence joins TRBV5-1 and TRBJ1-2; TRBD1 might be the D (6 bases). The germline V and J ends were trimmed by 4 bases and 4 bases, with 20 bases remaining between them. CDR1 is SGHRS, CDR2 YFSETQ, per germline. The CDR3 runs 16 residues. This CDR3 reads CASSQIDRRGVYGYTF. Here the CDR3 DNA reads TGCGCCAGCAGCCAGATTGACAGGCGCGGAGTCTATGGCTACACCTTC.

The rearrangement joins TRBV4-1 to TRBJ1-5; 7 nucleotides match TRBD1. Trimming took 3 bases from V and 0 from J; bases not matched to a gene: 11. The germline CDR1 and CDR2 sequences are MGHRA and YSYEKL. CDR3 length: 18 residues. CDR3 region: CASSQYQGGLDSNQPQHF. The CDR3 bases are TGCGCCAGCAGCCAGTATCAGGGGGGATTAGATAGCAATCAGCCCCAGCATTTT.

V gene TRBV5-6 combines with J gene TRBJ2-7; perhaps D is TRBD1 or TRBD2 (5 bases each). V was pared by 2 bases and J by 3 bases, with 12 bases between. The V gene's germline CDR1 is SGHDT and CDR2 YYEEEE. This CDR3 contains 14 residues. CDR3 in amino acids: CASSFLGTNYEQYF. DNA for the CDR3: TGTGCCAGCAGCTTTCTTGGGACCAACTACGAGCAGTACTTC.

The chain has TRBV7-6 and TRBJ1-2; TRBD1 might be the D (5 bases). The V gene lost 4 bases and the J gene lost 5 bases, with 11 bases spanning the gap. This CDR3 is 13 amino acids long. Germline V gene data show CDR1 as SGHVS and CDR2 as FNYEAQ. In DNA, the CDR3 is TGTGCCAGCAGCTATCAGGGATCATATGGCTACACCTTC. Its translation: CASSYQGSYGYTF.

The chain employs TRBV27 and TRBJ1-4; 10 nucleotides line up with TRBD1. The junction had 5 bases not matched to a gene; V was cut back by 6 bases and J by 7 bases. Germline lookup yields CDR1 MNHEY and CDR2 SMNVEV (reference sequence). The CDR3 sequence is 14 residues long. This CDR3 reads CASSRGQGVEKLFF. Here the CDR3 DNA reads TGTGCCAGCAGCCGAGGACAGGGGGTTGAAAAACTGTTTTTT.

The chain recombines TRBV9 with TRBJ2-3; 13 bases are shared with TRBD2. This CDR3 is built from 17 residues. V lost 4 bases and J lost 6; bases outside the gene matches: 11. The V gene's germline CDR1 is SGDLS and CDR2 YYNGEE. The CDR3 region is CASSQYWTSGSGDTQYF. The CDR3 DNA is TGTGCCAGCAGCCAATACTGGACTAGCGGGAGTGGGGATACGCAGTATTTT. The complete variable domain, with remaining parts taken from reference TRBV9 and TRBJ2-3, reads DSGVTQTPKHLITATGQRVTLRCSPRSGDLSVYWYQQSLDQGLQFLIQYYNGEERAKGNILERFSAQQFPDLHSELNLSSLELGDSALYFCASSQYWTSGSGDTQYFGPGTRLTVL.

The J gene is TRBJ2-3, the V gene TRBV9; TRBD2 aligns across 8 bases. Germline lookup yields CDR1 SGDLS and CDR2 YYNGEE. With 0 bases clipped from V and 12 bases from J, the junction kept 6 bases outside the gene matches. There are 13 residues in the CDR3. The CDR3 nucleotides are TGTGCCAGCAGCGTAGTCTGGCGGGAGGTACAGTATTTT. As protein: CASSVVWREVQYF.

The chain is built from TRBV4-1 and TRBJ2-1; 7 bases align to TRBD2. Trimming removed 5 bases from V and 0 bases from J; junction bases left unmatched: 1. Germline V gene data show CDR1 as MGHRA and CDR2 as YSYEKL. The CDR3 sequence is 14 residues long. The chain's CDR3 is CASSERGSYNEQFF. The CDR3 coding sequence is TGCGCCAGCAGCGAGCGGGGCTCCTACAATGAGCAGTTCTTC.

V is TRBV28 and J is TRBJ1-3; D is uncertain. The CDR3 length is 14 residues. V lost 5 bases and J 5 bases, leaving 13 bases between the germline ends. Germline V gene sequence: CDR1 MDHEN, CDR2 SYDVKM. This CDR3 reads CASSPLPGRNTIYF. CDR3 sequence (DNA): TGTGCCAGCAGTCCACTCCCGGGGAGAAACACCATATATTTT.

The chain couples TRBV29-1 to TRBJ1-1; 8 bases fit TRBD1. The CDR3 length is 10 residues. The ends lost 8 bases at V and 11 bases at J; junction bases unmatched: 7. Germline V gene data show CDR1 as SQVTM and CDR2 as ANQGSEA. CDR3 loop: CSTGQGGAFF. The CDR3 DNA is TGCAGCACCGGACAGGGTGGGGCTTTCTTT.